This TCR beta chain was found in a study of read filtering for tumor transcriptome and immune sequencing. At the level of the study: R-ISS stage counts were eight or nine for I, more than 15 for II, six or seven for III. DNase treatment preceded whole-transcriptome library preparation. Study results and limitations: In IR-seq, single-read clonotypes were roughly 80% of clonotypes but approximately 3.2% of reads.

Molecular barcoded adaptors covering alpha/delta and beta/gamma chains were used on approximately 400 ng RNA. TCRdb re-called the reads through MiXCR, storing one row per CDR3 protein. The sample consists of 43,000 or so distinct CDR3 sequences, 10% to 15% of them appearing once. This clonotype was seen a handful of times. The antigen remains unidentified. A read error may be the cause here, since a much bigger clone is one base away. Germline CDR1 and CDR2: SGHRS and YFSETQ. CDR3 length: 13 amino acids. This clonotype originated in a donor older than 35 with multiple myeloma. Sequenced sample: a population of CD138-negative cells sorted from bone marrow. The genes are TRBV5-1 and TRBJ1-1; D unclear. The CDR3 protein is CDSSLTSGTEAFF. As DNA, the CDR3 is TGCGACAGCAGCCTGACCTCGGGGACTGAAGCTTTCTTT.